Reported below is one T cell receptor beta chain. The sample belongs to a study of technical replicates of blood from several donors. With 6 bases clipped from V and 4 bases from J, the junction kept 4 bases outside the gene matches. This CDR3 comprises 15 residues. The germline gives CDR1 MDHEN, CDR2 SYDVKM. Clones were read by immunoSEQ multiplex PCR, and TCRdb kept only the in-frame ones, dropping some. This sample carries under 80,000 clones, around 94% of them seen once, and the ten largest clones take over 0.25%. This receptor was taken from a human donor in good health. The chain couples TRBV28 to TRBJ2-2; 11 nucleotides match TRBD2. Material for sequencing was T cells isolated from PBMCs. CDR3 protein: CASSSTSGITGELFF. DNA of the CDR3: TGTGCCAGCAGCTCGACTAGCGGGATCACCGGGGAGCTGTTTTTT.